These 26 T cell receptor beta chains originate from one sample sequenced in a study of regulatory T cells in long-lasting Graves disease. Sample time point: newly diagnosed GD, antithyroid drugs for less than 3 months. Making the TCR library involved RNA that had been extracted from PBMCs. The TCR beta library used iRepertoire HTBI primers with Arm-PCR amplification of CDR3. TCRdb fed the multiplex PCR reads into MiXCR, producing one record per CDR3 protein. Of 620,000 or so distinct CDR3 sequences listed, 15% to 20% are singletons. This sample was also put to use in a study of T cells in Graves' hyperthyroidism and ophthalmopathy.

The input for sequencing was peripheral blood mononuclear cells (PBMCs), taken at new diagnosis, from a patient treated with antithyroid drugs. The receptors were gathered from a woman aged 25 to 39 with Graves disease.

The chain employs TRBV4-1 and TRBJ2-1; D may be TRBD1 (5 bases). The V gene lost 4 bases and the J gene lost 3 bases, with 10 bases spanning the gap. Germline V lookup: CDR1 MGHRA, CDR2 YSYEKL. CDR3 length: 14 amino acids. The CDR3 region is CASSLLDSYNEQFF. CDR3 bases: TGCGCCAGCAGCCTCCTAGACAGCTACAATGAGCAGTTCTTC.

This clonotype was counted a few times. The chain recombines TRBV30 with TRBJ2-5; TRBD2 aligns across 11 bases. V shed 2 bases, J shed 5 bases, and the junction held 4 bases outside the gene matches. The CDR3 length is 14 residues. Germline values: CDR1 GTSNPN, CDR2 SVGIG (reference sequence). The CDR3 protein is CAWSLAGGTETQYF. Written as DNA, the CDR3 is TGTGCCTGGAGTCTAGCGGGAGGTACTGAGACCCAGTACTTC.

V is TRBV5-1 and J is TRBJ1-5, with D perhaps matching TRBD1 (5 bases). V was cut by 2 bases and J by 6 bases, with 18 bases left in between. The CDR3 extends over 16 amino acids. CDR1 and CDR2 from the germline V gene are SGHRS and YFSETQ. The CDR3 here is CASSFEPIGDGQPQHF. Written as DNA, the CDR3 is TGCGCCAGCAGCTTTGAACCGATAGGGGACGGTCAGCCCCAGCATTTT.

The chain's CDR3 is CSARDLRDIQYF. The CDR3 region has the DNA TGCAGTGCTAGAGACCTCCGGGACATTCAGTACTTC. J is TRBJ2-4 and V is TRBV20-1; D gene ambiguous. CDR3 length equals 12 residues. Germline V gene sequence: CDR1 DFQATT, CDR2 SNEGSKA (reference sequence). Trimming shortened V by 0 bases and J by 8 bases, and 8 bases separated the two germline ends.

In this sample, this clonotype turned up many times. V and J are TRBV7-9 and TRBJ2-3, with D unclear. The germline V gene has CDR1 SEHNR and CDR2 FQNEAQ (reference sequence). This CDR3 has 14 residues. The ends were cut back, 1 base at V and 2 bases at J, with 7 bases in the middle. The DNA for the CDR3 is TGTGCCAGCAGCTTAGAGTCCTACACAGATACGCAGTATTTT. It yields the protein CASSLESYTDTQYF.

V is TRBV20-1 and J is TRBJ2-7, with TRBD2 matching 16 bases. V lost 1 base and J lost 3; bases outside the gene matches: 24. The germline CDR1 and CDR2 sequences are DFQATT and SNEGSKA (reference sequence). The CDR3 spans 23 residues. The CDR3: CSARGGTGGTSGRAPTNLYEQYF. The CDR3 region has the DNA TGCAGTGCTAGAGGGGGGACAGGGGGGACTAGCGGGAGGGCCCCGACGAATCTCTACGAGCAGTACTTC.

This clonotype was observed many times. This CDR3 is CSAARLWVEQYF. CDR3 nucleotides: TGCAGTGCAGCCCGCCTCTGGGTCGAGCAGTACTTC. V is TRBV20-1 and J is TRBJ2-7, with unresolved D. There are 12 residues in the CDR3. V was shortened by 6 bases and J by 6 bases, with 15 bases between the two germline ends. Germline assignment: CDR1 DFQATT and CDR2 SNEGSKA (reference sequence).

The V call is TRBV7-8, the J call TRBJ2-5; TRBD2 matches 8 bases. The ends lost 5 bases at V and 6 bases at J; junction bases unmatched: 5. The V gene's germline CDR1 is SGHVS and CDR2 FQNEAQ. The CDR3 runs to 13 residues. The DNA of the CDR3 is TGTGCCAGCAGCCGGGGGGGCACGAAGACCCAGTACTTC. It translates to CASSRGGTKTQYF.

There are a few counts of this clonotype. The chain couples TRBV5-1 to TRBJ2-5; D gene uncertain. CDR1 is SGHRS and CDR2 is YFSETQ in the germline V gene. The CDR3 extends over 14 amino acids. Between the trimmed V and J ends, which lost 4 bases and 5 bases, there was a span of 15 bases. DNA of the CDR3: TGCGCCAGCAGCCACAGTAGTCGGGCCGAGACCCAGTACTTC. It translates to CASSHSSRAETQYF.

This clonotype appeared many times. The V gene is TRBV18, the J gene TRBJ2-5; D gene uncertain. The V end was cut by 3 bases, the J end by 1 base, with 6 bases between. Germline CDR1 KGHSH, CDR2 LQKENI. The CDR3 has 13 amino acids. The CDR3 loop reads CASSPSLQETQYF. CDR3 nucleotide sequence: TGTGCCAGCTCACCGAGCCTCCAAGAGACCCAGTACTTC. The full variable domain, with the rest looked up from reference TRBV18 and TRBJ2-5, is NAGVMQNPRHLVRRRGQEARLRCSPMKGHSHVYWYRQLPEEGLKFMVYLQKENIIDESGMPKERFSAEFPKEGPSILRIQQVVRGDSAAYFCASSPSLQETQYFGPGTRLLVL.

V gene TRBV7-9 combines with J gene TRBJ2-6; D is perhaps TRBD1 (6 bases). Trimming removed 10 bases from V and 0 bases from J, with 13 bases in between. Per the germline V gene, CDR1 is SEHNR and CDR2 is FQNEAQ (reference sequence). The CDR3 runs 15 residues. The CDR3 coding sequence is TGTGCCACGGGGACATTAAGCTCTGGGGCCAACGTCCTGACTTTC. Its protein product is CATGTLSSGANVLTF.

This clonotype was counted a few times. The chain carries TRBV3-1 and TRBJ1-2; D ambiguous. The V gene lost 1 base and the J gene lost 7 bases, with 4 bases spanning the gap. The CDR3 has 11 residues. The germline V gene has CDR1 LGHDT and CDR2 YNNKEL (reference sequence). The DNA for the CDR3 is TGTGCCAGCAGCCAAGCGAGTGGCTACACCTTC. As protein: CASSQASGYTF.

This clonotype was picked up many times. The chain uses TRBV20-1 and TRBJ2-7; D is possibly TRBD2 (6 bases). V lost 1 base, J lost 0 bases, and 10 bases lay in between. The CDR3 runs to 14 residues. Germline assignment: CDR1 DFQATT and CDR2 SNEGSKA (reference sequence). The CDR3 sequence: CSARGGTGSYEQYF. CDR3 bases: TGCAGTGCTAGAGGTGGGACTGGCTCCTACGAGCAGTACTTC.

This chain connects TRBV9 to TRBJ2-2; 10 bases map to TRBD1. CDR3 length: 16 residues. CDR1 is SGDLS, CDR2 YYNGEE, per germline. The ends lost 1 base at V and 6 bases at J; junction bases unmatched: 6. The CDR3 sequence is CASSVYGTGEAGELFF. CDR3 nucleotides: TGTGCCAGCAGCGTATACGGGACAGGGGAGGCCGGGGAGCTGTTTTTT.

This clonotype has more than one count but fewer than ten. The V call is TRBV30, the J call TRBJ2-7; D possibly matches TRBD1 or TRBD2 (5 bases each). Germline V gene sequence: CDR1 GTSNPN, CDR2 SVGIG (reference sequence). The CDR3 totals 13 residues. Trimming left V 3 bases short and J 3 bases short, with 12 bases between. The CDR3 DNA reads as TGTGCCTGGAGCTTCGGGGCGGTCTACGAGCAGTACTTC. Protein sequence: CAWSFGAVYEQYF. Together with reference TRBV30 and TRBJ2-7, the CDR3 gives the full variable domain: SQTIHQWPATLVQPVGSPLSLECTVEGTSNPNLYWYRQAAGRGLQLLFYSVGIGQISSEVPQNLSASRPQDRQFILSSKKLLLSDSGFYLCAWSFGAVYEQYFGPGTRLTVT.

This clonotype was found many times. The gene calls are TRBV3-1 and TRBJ1-2; D is ambiguous. The V gene lost 1 base and the J gene lost 2 bases, with 2 bases spanning the gap. There are 12 residues in the CDR3. The germline V gene has CDR1 LGHDT and CDR2 YNNKEL (reference sequence). This CDR3 reads CASSQVNYGYTF. CDR3 DNA sequence: TGTGCCAGCAGCCAAGTCAACTATGGCTACACCTTC.

This clonotype occurred many times. The chain is built from TRBV7-2 and TRBJ1-5; D perhaps matches TRBD1 (5 bases). The V end lost 5 bases, the J end lost 7 bases, and 24 bases lay between the germline ends. The CDR3 totals 17 residues. Germline CDR1 is SGHTA and CDR2 is FQGNSA. Here the CDR3 DNA reads TGTGCCAGCAGCCTCTACACCGGGACGCGGAAGGGGCAGCCCCAGCATTTT. Its translation is CASSLYTGTRKGQPQHF. Together with reference TRBV7-2 and TRBJ1-5, the CDR3 gives the full variable domain: GAGVSQSPSNKVTEKGKDVELRCDPISGHTALYWYRQSLGQGLEFLIYFQGNSAPDKSGLPSDRFSAERTGGSVSTLTIQRTQQEDSAVYLCASSLYTGTRKGQPQHFGDGTRLSIL.

This clonotype was observed a handful of times. This chain joins TRBV27 and TRBJ2-7; TRBD2 agrees at 8 bases. This CDR3 is built from 17 residues. V lost 4 bases and J lost 0; bases outside the gene matches: 11. The germline CDR1 and CDR2 sequences are MNHEY and SMNVEV (reference sequence). CDR3 in amino acids: CASSSTPSGPSSYEQYF. The CDR3 bases are TGTGCCAGCAGTTCGACCCCTAGCGGGCCTAGCTCCTACGAGCAGTACTTC.

In its sample, this clonotype was seen a few times. The chain employs TRBV19 and TRBJ2-6; 9 bases line up with TRBD2. V trimming: 6 bases; J trimming: 3 bases; junction bases outside the gene matches: 3. CDR3 length: 15 amino acids. Germline lookup yields CDR1 LNHDA and CDR2 SQIVND (reference sequence). The CDR3 sequence: CASRLAGGGANVLTF. CDR3 nucleotides: TGTGCCAGTAGACTAGCGGGTGGTGGGGCCAACGTCCTGACTTTC.

The chain has TRBV3-1 and TRBJ1-2; D perhaps matches TRBD1 (6 bases). The CDR3 consists of 15 residues. Looked up from germline, CDR1 is LGHDT and CDR2 is YNNKEL (reference sequence). V shed 0 bases and J shed 3 bases, with 11 bases lying between them. CDR3 coding DNA: TGTGCCAGCAGCCAAGATCGCAGGGGATACTATGGCTACACCTTC. Translation: CASSQDRRGYYGYTF.

This clonotype has ten or more counts. The V call is TRBV20-1, the J call TRBJ1-2; D perhaps matches TRBD1 (6 bases). There are 11 residues in the CDR3. V lost 8 bases and J lost 2, with 9 bases in between. Germline values: CDR1 DFQATT, CDR2 SNEGSKA (reference sequence). This chain's CDR3 is CSSRGNYGYTF. The CDR3 nucleotides read TGCAGTTCCAGGGGCAACTATGGCTACACCTTC.

This clonotype was detected only a few times. The chain employs TRBV27 and TRBJ2-1; the D is unclear. V lost 3 bases and J 5 bases, leaving 20 bases between the germline ends. The CDR3 totals 17 residues. Germline CDR1 is MNHEY and CDR2 is SMNVEV (reference sequence). CDR3 loop: CASSFISPINLHNEQFF. The CDR3 DNA reads TGTGCCAGCAGTTTTATTTCTCCGATTAATCTCCACAATGAGCAGTTCTTC.

Only one count was recorded for this clonotype. A read error is possible here, since a much larger clone lies one base away. The chain couples TRBV12-3 or TRBV12-4 to TRBJ2-1; D unclear. Trimming removed 5 bases from V and 13 bases from J, with 18 bases in between. The length of the CDR3 is 13 residues. This CDR3 is CASSPIHLETQFF. The CDR3 DNA reads as TGTGCCAGCAGTCCTATCCATCTGGAGACCCAGTTCTTC.

The gene calls are TRBV6-1 and TRBJ1-3; D call uncertain. Germline V gene sequence: CDR1 MNHNS, CDR2 SASEGT. The CDR3 consists of 15 residues. V lost 6 bases and J lost 0, with 12 bases in between. The CDR3 loop is CASRITQSSGNTIYF. CDR3 coding DNA: TGTGCCAGCAGAATCACACAGAGCTCTGGAAACACCATATATTTT.

This clonotype was seen a few times. The rearrangement uses TRBV20-1 and TRBJ2-1, with 10 bases that match TRBD1. The CDR3 has 15 residues. The germline V gene has CDR1 DFQATT and CDR2 SNEGSKA (reference sequence). The V segment lost 1 base and the J segment 2 bases; nucleotides outside the gene matches: 2. The CDR3 region has the DNA TGCAGTGCTAGAGCCGGGACAGGGGCCTACAATGAGCAGTTCTTC. It encodes CSARAGTGAYNEQFF.

The gene calls are TRBV3-1 and TRBJ2-7; D perhaps matches TRBD1 (6 bases). V was shortened by 7 bases and J by 9 bases, with 25 bases between the two germline ends. The CDR3 extends over 15 amino acids. CDR1 and CDR2 (germline): LGHDT, YNNKEL (reference sequence). The CDR3 region is CASKTSGTLSDGQYF. CDR3 in DNA: TGTGCCAGCAAGACCTCCGGGACACTCTCCGACGGGCAGTACTTC.